A single sample gave rise to the 20 T cell receptor beta chains below, sequenced in a study of human T cells and chemical hapten exposure. Specified time point: patch test 1, 2 weeks after DPC sensitization. Noted treatment: therapeutic diphenylcyclopropenone sensitization with weekly scalp DPC. A single record per CDR3 protein comes from TCRdb applying MiXCR to the RACE reads. The table includes 370,000 or so distinct CDR3 sequences, more than 4.5% detected once. The input for sequencing was whole blood, taken in connection with sensitization to the hapten diphenylcyclopropenone (DPC). These receptor sequences come from a woman between 45 and 65 years old with alopecia areata. Some clones in this sample may be carry-over from other donors' samples.

This clonotype was observed a few times. The chain uses TRBV5-1 and TRBJ1-1; TRBD1 might be the D (5 bases). Trimming took 4 bases from V and 5 from J, leaving 15 bases between them. This CDR3 is built from 14 residues. CDR1 and CDR2 (germline): SGHRS, YFSETQ. The DNA for the CDR3 is TGCGCCAGCAGCCCTATAGGAGGGGTGACTGAAGCTTTCTTT. Translating gives CASSPIGGVTEAFF.

This clonotype was seen only a few times. This chain links TRBV29-1 with TRBJ2-7; the match to TRBD2 covers 7 bases. Per the germline V gene, CDR1 is SQVTM and CDR2 is ANQGSEA. The CDR3 is 15 residues long. V lost 8 bases, J lost 0 bases, and 13 bases stayed unmatched. For the CDR3, the DNA is TGCAGCACTCTCGTGCTGGCGGGAGCCTCCTACGAGCAGTACTTC. This encodes CSTLVLAGASYEQYF.

This clonotype came up many times. CDR3 protein: CATSEASIGSYNEQFF. The CDR3 DNA is TGTGCCACCAGTGAGGCTAGCATAGGCTCCTACAATGAGCAGTTCTTC. The chain couples TRBV24-1 to TRBJ2-1, with D perhaps matching TRBD2 (5 bases). CDR3 length: 16 residues. The germline gives CDR1 KGHDR, CDR2 SFDVKD. Trimming left V 4 bases short and J 0 bases short, with 12 bases between.

This clonotype turned up a few times. The chain recombines TRBV7-2 with TRBJ1-2, with unresolved D. This CDR3 has 11 amino acids. Germline lookup yields CDR1 SGHTA and CDR2 FQGNSA. Trimming left V 0 bases short and J 10 bases short, with 6 bases between. CDR3 protein: CASSLAVDYTF. CDR3 DNA sequence: TGTGCCAGCAGCTTAGCGGTTGACTACACCTTC.

In this sample, this clonotype turned up many times. The CDR3 loop is CASRRVTSGGATEQFF. The CDR3 nucleotides are TGTGCCAGCCGAAGAGTGACTAGCGGGGGGGCCACTGAGCAGTTCTTC. This chain joins TRBV6-1 and TRBJ2-1, with 14 bases aligning to TRBD2. Germline values: CDR1 MNHNS, CDR2 SASEGT. The CDR3 is made up of 16 amino acids. V gave up 8 bases and J gave up 9 bases; unmatched junction bases: 12.

The table lists this clonotype with many counts. The rearrangement joins TRBV5-1 to TRBJ2-7, with 7 bases matching TRBD1. The CDR3 contains 14 residues. The junction had 7 bases not matched to a gene; V was cut back by 7 bases and J by 0 bases. Germline V gives CDR1 SGHRS, CDR2 YFSETQ. The CDR3 DNA follows: TGCGCCAGCGGGCCCGGGGACAGCTCCTACGAGCAGTACTTC. It specifies CASGPGDSSYEQYF.

The chain links TRBV4-2 to TRBJ2-5, with a tentative D call TRBD2 (6 bases). Trimming pared 1 base from V and 4 bases from J, leaving 22 bases between. The CDR3 loop spans 18 amino acids. The V gene's germline CDR1 is LGHNA and CDR2 YNFKEQ. This chain's CDR3 is CASSQGSGYREKLETQYF. The CDR3 nucleotides read TGTGCCAGCAGCCAAGGGAGCGGATATCGGGAGAAATTAGAGACCCAGTACTTC.

Many counts were recorded for this clonotype. This chain links TRBV10-3 with TRBJ1-2, with a tentative D call TRBD1 (5 bases). V lost 4 bases, J lost 4 bases, and 13 bases lay in between. The CDR3 is 14 residues long. CDR1 ENHRY and CDR2 SYGVKD come from the germline V gene. In DNA, the CDR3 is TGTGCCATCAGTGGTCAGACAGCTCTCTATGGCTACACCTTC. Protein product: CAISGQTALYGYTF.

About this clonotype itself: A single base separates this from a much larger clone, so it may be a read error. The CDR3 region is CSATGEWRGGRYF. The DNA for the CDR3 is TGCAGTGCAACCGGGGAGTGGCGGGGGGGCCGATACTTC. This chain links TRBV20-1 with TRBJ2-4; 9 nucleotides agree with TRBD2. The CDR3 sequence is 13 residues long. The V segment lost 6 bases and the J segment 16 bases; nucleotides outside the gene matches: 16. Germline values: CDR1 DFQATT, CDR2 SNEGSKA (reference sequence).

In its sample, this clonotype was seen many times. The V and J genes are TRBV14 and TRBJ2-1, with 9 bases matching TRBD1. Germline V lookup: CDR1 SGHDN, CDR2 FVKESK. V lost 4 bases, J lost 3 bases, and 4 bases stayed unmatched. The CDR3 contains 15 residues. Here the CDR3 DNA reads TGTGCCAGCAGCCCCGACAGGGGGATCTACAATGAGCAGTTCTTC. This codes for CASSPDRGIYNEQFF.

The CDR3 region is CASSLTGGPMDTQYF. The CDR3 DNA follows: TGCGCCAGCAGCTTAACGGGAGGGCCGATGGATACGCAGTATTTT. The chain carries TRBV5-1 and TRBJ2-3, with 8 bases lining up with TRBD2. Germline assignment: CDR1 SGHRS and CDR2 YFSETQ. The CDR3 is 15 amino acids. J lost 6 bases, V lost 2 bases, and 8 bases had no gene match.

This clonotype occurred many times. The chain recombines TRBV29-1 with TRBJ2-1, with 15 bases lining up with TRBD2. CDR1 is SQVTM and CDR2 is ANQGSEA in the germline V gene. V dropped 5 bases and J dropped 10; count of bases not matched to a gene: 15. The CDR3 runs 17 residues. The CDR3 bases are TGCAGCGTTAAAACCGGGACTAGCGGGAGGAGGGGTAAGGAGCAGTTCTTC. This gives the protein CSVKTGTSGRRGKEQFF.

This clonotype was found a few times. J is TRBJ2-3 and V is TRBV12-3 or TRBV12-4; D call uncertain. V lost 8 bases to trimming and J lost 6 bases, with 9 bases between them. The CDR3 loop spans 11 amino acids. The CDR3 region is CASLDVDTQYF. The CDR3 bases are TGTGCCAGCCTAGATGTGGATACGCAGTATTTT.

This clonotype was seen ten or more times. This chain links TRBV15 with TRBJ2-5; 12 bases match TRBD2. J lost 0 bases, V lost 0 bases, and 2 bases had no gene match. The CDR3 is 17 amino acids. Germline CDR1 is LNHNV and CDR2 is YYDKDF (reference sequence). For the CDR3, the DNA is TGTGCCACCAGCAGAGAAGGACTAGCGGGGCACCAAGAGACCCAGTACTTC. Translating it yields CATSREGLAGHQETQYF.

This clonotype was seen repeatedly, ten times or more. A read error may produce the germline difference seen at one junction end. This chain uses TRBV5-1 with TRBJ1-5; no clear D gene. The CDR3 has 13 residues. Germline V gene sequence: CDR1 SGHRS, CDR2 YFSETQ. The CDR3 DNA reads TGTGCCAGCAGTCTTGGTCGCGATCAGCCCCAGCATTTT. Amino acids: CASSLGRDQPQHF.

This clonotype was observed a handful of times. This sequence joins TRBV2 and TRBJ2-3; TRBD2 matches 12 bases. The trim removed 6 bases at V and 2 bases at J, leaving 3 bases unmatched. Germline V gene lookup returns CDR1 SNHLY and CDR2 FYNNEI. The CDR3 length is 15 residues. The CDR3 DNA reads as TGTGCCAGCAGGACTAGCGGGGGTATCACAGATACGCAGTATTTT. The encoded protein is CASRTSGGITDTQYF.

The chain uses TRBV20-1 and TRBJ2-3; no clear D gene. The CDR3 extends over 15 amino acids. V lost 3 bases and J 1 base, leaving 14 bases between the germline ends. CDR1 is DFQATT, CDR2 SNEGSKA, per germline (reference sequence). The CDR3: CSARTPSTRTDTQYF. For the CDR3, the DNA is TGCAGTGCTAGGACTCCTTCGACCCGCACAGATACGCAGTATTTT.

This chain connects TRBV6-5 to TRBJ2-3; 10 positions match TRBD2. This CDR3 comprises 14 residues. In germline, CDR1 is MNHEY, CDR2 SVGAGI. J gave up 4 bases and V 9 bases, and 7 bases lay outside the gene matches. The CDR3 spells CASRAAGGPDTQYF. DNA of the CDR3: TGTGCCAGTAGGGCAGCGGGAGGGCCAGATACGCAGTATTTT.

Only a few counts were recorded for this clonotype. The chain joins TRBV2 to TRBJ1-2; no reliable D call. Trimming took 6 bases from V and 0 from J, leaving 8 bases between them. CDR1 is SNHLY and CDR2 is FYNNEI in the germline V gene. The CDR3 runs to 13 residues. The CDR3: CASSPPANYGYTF. The CDR3 DNA sequence: TGTGCCAGCAGCCCACCCGCTAACTATGGCTACACCTTC.

This clonotype turned up a few times. The chain has TRBV20-1 and TRBJ2-5, with no clear D. Trimming pared 7 bases from V and 5 bases from J, leaving 17 bases between. The germline CDR1 and CDR2 sequences are DFQATT and SNEGSKA (reference sequence). The CDR3 is 13 residues long. In DNA form, the CDR3 reads TGCAGTGTTAGTGTGACTCTCGTGGAGACCCAGTACTTC. Its protein product is CSVSVTLVETQYF.